This TCR beta chain is from a study of cytotoxic CD8 clonotypes in ibrutinib-treated CLL. Looking at the study overall: Of the patients, about twelve were relapsed/refractory, approximately 15 treatment-naive and 17 to 18 IGHV unmutated. Overall, about 25 responses were partial and 2 complete; following median about 70 months, roughly 14 patients stayed remitted and about twelve progressed.

Genomic DNA (around 2 micrograms) was obtained from cryopreserved PBMCs for construction of TCR beta libraries. Concerning this clone: What it binds is unknown.

Data came from immunoSEQ multiplex PCR; TCRdb stores just in-frame clones and leaves some out. The sample has over 15,000 clones; more than 65% are singletons. Study-level findings and limits: Public clonotypes proved infrequent, and on treatment they shrank or remained steady.

Germline V gene lookup returns CDR1 MNHEY and CDR2 SVGAGI. This CDR3 is 13 amino acids long. V gave up 6 bases and J gave up 5 bases; unmatched junction bases: 5. The sample was PBMCs, taken before ibrutinib treatment. The chain recombines TRBV6-5 with TRBJ2-5; the match to TRBD2 covers 8 bases. This sequence originates from a human donor with chronic lymphocytic leukemia. The CDR3 here is CASRKLAGETQYF. The CDR3 DNA reads as TGTGCCAGCAGGAAATTAGCGGGGGAGACCCAGTACTTC.